The following is a T cell receptor beta chain sequence with its context. At one end, the junction sequence differs from germline, possibly due to a read error. The sample originates from a study of T cells in Graves' hyperthyroidism and ophthalmopathy. The source material, RNA transcripts, was used to amplify TCR beta CDR3 regions. First-round RT-PCR of the TCR CDR3 relied on the HTBI primer set. From the multiplex PCR reads, TCRdb called clonotypes with MiXCR, one entry per CDR3 protein. The data hold hundreds of thousands of distinct CDR3 sequences, with around 45% observed a single time. The germline V gene encodes CDR1 SGHTA and CDR2 FQGNSA. The CDR3 loop spans 14 amino acids.

The chain combines TRBV7-2 with TRBJ1-1; the D gene is possibly TRBD1 (5 bases). The sequence was collected from a woman between 18 and 29 years old with Graves' hyperthyroidism. The sequenced sample consisted of peripheral blood or thyroid tissue (not recorded which). CDR3 loop: CASLGGTVNTEAFF. The CDR3 coding sequence is TGCGCCAGCTTAGGAGGGACGGTGAACACTGAAGCTTTCTTT.